This T cell receptor (beta chain) was observed in a study of blood T cells in healthy people across ages. This CDR3 comprises 14 residues. Trimming left V 3 bases short and J 7 bases short, with 16 bases between. In germline, CDR1 is SGHTA, CDR2 FQGNSA. Using a J-beta primer mix together with a sample-barcoded 5' primer, a second PCR was run for about 6 to 11 cycles. TCRdb independently ran MiXCR on the 5' RACE reads; one entry per CDR3 protein. The sample includes approximately 800,000 distinct CDR3 sequences, about 37% of them seen just once. Regarding this clonotype: Given a much more abundant clone one base away, this may be a read error.

This chain connects TRBV7-2 to TRBJ2-7, with D perhaps matching TRBD2 (5 bases). The sequenced sample consisted of blood. This TCR came from a young man in good health. The CDR3 region is CASSFDYADNEQYF. In DNA form, the CDR3 reads TGTGCCAGCAGCTTTGACTATGCCGACAATGAGCAGTACTTC.